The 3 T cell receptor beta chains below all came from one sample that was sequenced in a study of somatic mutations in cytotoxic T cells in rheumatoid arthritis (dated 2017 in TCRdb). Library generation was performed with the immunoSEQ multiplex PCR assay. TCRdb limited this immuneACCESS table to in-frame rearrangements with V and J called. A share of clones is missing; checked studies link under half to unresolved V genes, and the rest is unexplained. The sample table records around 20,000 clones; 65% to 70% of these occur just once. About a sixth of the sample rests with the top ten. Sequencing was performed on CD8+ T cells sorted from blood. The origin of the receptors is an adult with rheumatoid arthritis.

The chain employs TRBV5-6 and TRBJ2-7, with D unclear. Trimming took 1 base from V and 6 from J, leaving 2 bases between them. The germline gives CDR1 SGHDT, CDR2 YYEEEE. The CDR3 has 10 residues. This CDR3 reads CASSLTEQYF. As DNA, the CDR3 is TGTGCCAGCAGCTTGACCGAGCAGTACTTC.

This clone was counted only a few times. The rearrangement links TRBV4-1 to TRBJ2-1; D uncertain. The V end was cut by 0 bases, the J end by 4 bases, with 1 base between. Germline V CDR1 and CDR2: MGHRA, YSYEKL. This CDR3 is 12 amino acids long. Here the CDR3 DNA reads TGCGCCAGCAGCCAAGATTACAATGAGCAGTTCTTC. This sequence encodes CASSQDYNEQFF.

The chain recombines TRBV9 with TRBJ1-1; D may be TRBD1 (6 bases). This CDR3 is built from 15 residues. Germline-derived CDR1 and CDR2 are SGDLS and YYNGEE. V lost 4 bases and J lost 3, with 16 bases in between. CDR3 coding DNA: TGTGCCAGCAGCCCCCGCCGGGGGGCGGACACTGAAGCTTTCTTT. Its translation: CASSPRRGADTEAFF.